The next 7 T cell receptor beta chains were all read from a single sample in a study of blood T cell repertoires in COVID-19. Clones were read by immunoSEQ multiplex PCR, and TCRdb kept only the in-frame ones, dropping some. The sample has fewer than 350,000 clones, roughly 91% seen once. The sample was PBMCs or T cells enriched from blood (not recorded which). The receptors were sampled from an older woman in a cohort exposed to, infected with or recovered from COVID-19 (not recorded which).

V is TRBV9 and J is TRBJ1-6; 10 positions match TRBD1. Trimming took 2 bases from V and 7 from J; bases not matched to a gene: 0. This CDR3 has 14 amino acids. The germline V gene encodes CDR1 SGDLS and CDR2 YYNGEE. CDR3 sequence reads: CASSVGQGNSPLHF. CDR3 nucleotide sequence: TGTGCCAGCAGCGTGGGACAGGGGAATTCACCCCTCCACTTT.

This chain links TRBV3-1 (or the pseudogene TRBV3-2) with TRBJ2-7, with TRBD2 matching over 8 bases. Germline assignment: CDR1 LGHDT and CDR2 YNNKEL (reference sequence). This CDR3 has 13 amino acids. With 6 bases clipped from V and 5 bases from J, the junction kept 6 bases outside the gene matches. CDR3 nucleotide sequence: TGTGCCAGCAGTCACCGGGGGGGCGACGAGCAGTACTTC. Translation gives CASSHRGGDEQYF.

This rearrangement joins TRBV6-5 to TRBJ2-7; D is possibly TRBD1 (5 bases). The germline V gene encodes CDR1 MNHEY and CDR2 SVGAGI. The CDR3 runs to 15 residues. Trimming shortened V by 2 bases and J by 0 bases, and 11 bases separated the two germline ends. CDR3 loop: CASSYAYRSSYEQYF. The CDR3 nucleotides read TGTGCCAGCAGTTACGCGTACAGGAGCTCCTACGAGCAGTACTTC.

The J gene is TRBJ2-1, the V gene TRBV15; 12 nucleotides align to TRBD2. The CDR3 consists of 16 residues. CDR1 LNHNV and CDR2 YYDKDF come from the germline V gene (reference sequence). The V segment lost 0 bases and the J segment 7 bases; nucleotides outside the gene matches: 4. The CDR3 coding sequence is TGTGCCACCAGCAGAGATCGACTAGCGGGAGCGAATGAGCAGTTCTTC. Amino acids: CATSRDRLAGANEQFF.

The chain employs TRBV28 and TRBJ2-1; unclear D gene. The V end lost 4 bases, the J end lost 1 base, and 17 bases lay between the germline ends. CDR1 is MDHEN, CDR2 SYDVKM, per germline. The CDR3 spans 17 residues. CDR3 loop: CASSSRPVAGSYNEQFF. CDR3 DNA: TGTGCCAGCAGTTCGAGACCCGTAGCTGGTTCCTACAATGAGCAGTTCTTC.

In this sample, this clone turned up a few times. CDR3: CSVDVPSGGGAGELFF. The CDR3, as DNA: TGCAGCGTTGACGTTCCTAGCGGGGGCGGGGCCGGGGAGCTGTTTTTT. This sequence joins TRBV29-1 and TRBJ2-2; 10 bases fit TRBD2. In germline, CDR1 is SQVTM, CDR2 ANQGSEA. The CDR3 extends over 16 amino acids. The trim removed 3 bases at V and 6 bases at J, leaving 10 bases unmatched.

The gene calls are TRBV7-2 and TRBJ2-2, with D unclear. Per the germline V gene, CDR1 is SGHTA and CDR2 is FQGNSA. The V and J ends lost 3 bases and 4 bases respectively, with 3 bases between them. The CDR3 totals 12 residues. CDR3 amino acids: CASSFGTGELFF. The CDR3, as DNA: TGTGCCAGCAGCTTCGGCACCGGGGAGCTGTTTTTT.